These T cell receptor beta chains were read from a single sample in a study of blood T cell repertoires in COVID-19. The assay was immunoSEQ multiplex PCR, and TCRdb's table has in-frame clones only and misses some. The sample yields 150,000 to 200,000 clones, 86% seen once. The material sequenced was PBMCs or T cells enriched from blood (not recorded which). These TCRs come from a woman aged 30 to 39 who had recovered from COVID-19. CDR3s include the opening cysteine and the closing phenylalanine or tryptophan. D genes are given only for firm matches. Rows may omit the clone size; those that give it use once, few, many or a size class.

CDR3 DNA	CDR3 protein	V gene	clone size	J gene	D gene
TGTGCCAGTAGTATTACGGGGAGTAATGAAAAACTGTTTTTT	CASSITGSNEKLFF	TRBV19	.	TRBJ1-4	.
TGCGCCAGCAGCCAAGATCTAACGGGGGAGACCCAGTACTTC	CASSQDLTGETQYF	TRBV4-1	once	TRBJ2-5	.
TGTGCCAGCAGCTCACGGACAGGGCTGTACTTC	CASSSRTGLYF	TRBV11-2	.	TRBJ2-7	TRBD1
TGTGCCAGCAGTTCCCCCCCAGCTAGCGGGGTAGCCAAAAACATTCAGTACTTC	CASSSPPASGVAKNIQYF	TRBV6-2/TRBV6-3	.	TRBJ2-4	TRBD2
TGTGCCAGCCGAGGGGGCCGTTACTTC	CASRGGRYF	TRBV27	.	TRBJ2-7	TRBD1
TGCGCCAGCAGCTTCTCAGGGGAAGGCTGGAACACTGAAGCTTTCTTT	CASSFSGEGWNTEAFF	TRBV5-1	few	TRBJ1-1	.
TGTGCCAGCAGTTTAGCGGGGGACTCCTACGAGCAGTACTTC	CASSLAGDSYEQYF	TRBV28	.	TRBJ2-7	TRBD2
TGTGCCTCAAGCAATTCACCCCTCCACTTT	CASSNSPLHF	TRBV30	.	TRBJ1-6	.
TGTGCCAGCAGCTATGCCGGGACAGGGACCGAGCAGTACTTC	CASSYAGTGTEQYF	TRBV11-2	.	TRBJ2-7	TRBD1
TGTGCCAGCAGCTGGGGCGCAGGACGCCAAGAAGCTTTCTTT	CASSWGAGRQEAFF	TRBV5-4	.	TRBJ1-1	.
TGTGCAAGTCCCCAAACTTCAGGGTTTAGCACCGGGGAGCTGTTTTTT	CASPQTSGFSTGELFF	TRBV12-2	.	TRBJ2-2	.
TGCGCCAGCACCGCGACTAGCGGGAGGGCCAATGAGCAGTTCTTC	CASTATSGRANEQFF	TRBV5-1	.	TRBJ2-1	TRBD2
TGTGCCAGCACTCGGGGGAGTTGGTCCTACGAGCAGTACTTC	CASTRGSWSYEQYF	TRBV28	.	TRBJ2-7	.
TGTGCCAGCAGTTTATCTGCGGTCCACGAGCAGTACTTC	CASSLSAVHEQYF	TRBV27	.	TRBJ2-7	.
TGTGCCAGCAGTGCCGGGACAGGGGGCAATACGGGGTACTTC	CASSAGTGGNTGYF	TRBV2	.	TRBJ2-7	TRBD1
TGTGCCAGCAGCAGGACAGGGAAAGGAGAAAAACTGTTTTTT	CASSRTGKGEKLFF	TRBV11-2	once	TRBJ1-4	TRBD1
TGTGCCAGCAGCTTAACGGGGGGACTAGCGGGAGTAAAAGATACGCAGTATTTT	CASSLTGGLAGVKDTQYF	TRBV7-3	.	TRBJ2-3	TRBD2
TGTGCCAGCAGCCAAATACGGACAGGGACCTACGAGCAGTACTTC	CASSQIRTGTYEQYF	TRBV14	few	TRBJ2-7	TRBD1
TGTGCCAGCAGCCTACAGGGGGGAGACACCATATATTTT	CASSLQGGDTIYF	TRBV6-5	.	TRBJ1-3	TRBD1
TGTGCCAGCAGTAAGGGACAGGGGGGCACTGAAGCTTTCTTT	CASSKGQGGTEAFF	TRBV25-1	once	TRBJ1-1	TRBD1
TGCGCCAGCAGCTCTTCCGGGGGACCATGGGAGCAGTACTTC	CASSSSGGPWEQYF	TRBV5-1	.	TRBJ2-7	.
TGTGCCAGCAGAAGGGGGGGCGGACAGCCCCAGCATTTT	CASRRGGGQPQHF	TRBV2	.	TRBJ1-5	.
TGTGCCAGCAGCCAACAGGTGGATCAGCCCCAGCATTTT	CASSQQVDQPQHF	TRBV3-1/TRBV3-2	.	TRBJ1-5	.
TGTGCCAGCAGCCCACAGGGGGCGGGTGAAAAACTGTTTTTT	CASSPQGAGEKLFF	TRBV3-1/TRBV3-2	.	TRBJ1-4	TRBD1
TGTGCCAGTACCTTGACTTTCCAGTATTCCTACGAGCAGTACTTC	CASTLTFQYSYEQYF	TRBV19	once	TRBJ2-7	.
TGCGCCAGCAGCCCTGGGACAGGCGCAACTAATGAAAAACTGTTTTTT	CASSPGTGATNEKLFF	TRBV5-1	.	TRBJ1-4	TRBD1
TGCAGCGTTCCAACCGGACTAGCGGGAAACAATGAGCAGTTCTTC	CSVPTGLAGNNEQFF	TRBV29-1	.	TRBJ2-1	TRBD2
TGTGCCAGCAGCTTATTAGCGGGAGCAGATACGCAGTATTTT	CASSLLAGADTQYF	TRBV13	.	TRBJ2-3	TRBD2
TGTGCCAGCAGCCTTTGGACTAGCACAGATACGCAGTATTTT	CASSLWTSTDTQYF	TRBV6-5	.	TRBJ2-3	.
TGTGCCAGCAGCCCGAGGACTAGCCTAAATGAGCAGTTCTTC	CASSPRTSLNEQFF	TRBV5-6	.	TRBJ2-1	TRBD2
TGTGCCAGCAGCCAAGCCACTAGCGGACAAGAGACCCAGTACTTC	CASSQATSGQETQYF	TRBV3-1/TRBV3-2	.	TRBJ2-5	TRBD2
TGTGCCAGCAGAGAGTCCGGGACAGGGAATCAGCCCCAGCATTTT	CASRESGTGNQPQHF	TRBV28	.	TRBJ1-5	TRBD1
TGTGCCAGCAGCTCCCTTGGACTACAACCCTACAATGAGCAGTTCTTC	CASSSLGLQPYNEQFF	TRBV7-3	.	TRBJ2-1	.
TGTGCCAGCAGCTTAGGCCCGGGACAGGGGTTCGAGCAGTACTTC	CASSLGPGQGFEQYF	TRBV7-7	.	TRBJ2-7	TRBD1
TGTGCCAGCATCCCTGCGGCGGCACAGGGGACTAACTATGGCTACACCTTC	CASIPAAAQGTNYGYTF	TRBV28	.	TRBJ1-2	TRBD1
TGCGCCAGCAGCTTGGGACAGGCTGAACATGGCTACACCTTC	CASSLGQAEHGYTF	TRBV5-1	.	TRBJ1-2	.
TGTGCCAGCAGCTTCCAACCAGGGGGTTTAAGGACCGGGGAGCTGTTTTTT	CASSFQPGGLRTGELFF	TRBV11-2	.	TRBJ2-2	TRBD1
TGTGCCAGCAGCCAAACCGGGGTTTATGGCTACACCTTC	CASSQTGVYGYTF	TRBV14	few	TRBJ1-2	.
TGTGCCAGCAGCCAAGACGGGACGGGACTGGAGCAGTACTTC	CASSQDGTGLEQYF	TRBV3-1/TRBV3-2	.	TRBJ2-7	.
TGTGCCAGCAGTGAAACTAGATTGGAGCAGTTCTTC	CASSETRLEQFF	TRBV2	.	TRBJ2-1	.